This is a list of T cell receptor beta chains from one sample in a study of response to subunit inactivated influenza vaccine. TCRdb re-analysed the RT-PCR reads in MiXCR, keeping a single row per CDR3 protein. The data hold about 800,000 distinct CDR3 sequences, with about 20% observed a single time. This material consisted of PBMCs from blood, taken roughly 5 days after vaccination. These receptors were taken from a man aged 50 to 59 who received an inactivated influenza vaccine. Both conserved end residues are part of each CDR3. A D gene is named only where the DNA matches it firmly. The size of a clone is reported for some rows only, either as once, few or many, or as a class for expanded clones.

abundance: few
j_gene: TRBJ2-4
d_gene: .
v_gene: TRBV29-1
CDR3aa: CSVRTFPGRLAKNIQYF
CDR3nt: TGCAGCGTTAGAACCTTCCCAGGGAGACTAGCCAAAAACATTCAGTACTTC

abundance: .
j_gene: TRBJ2-3
d_gene: .
v_gene: TRBV6-1
CDR3aa: CASSRREVDTQYF
CDR3nt: TGTGCCAGCTCTCGAAGGGAGGTAGATACGCAGTATTTT

abundance: .
j_gene: TRBJ1-1
d_gene: TRBD1
v_gene: TRBV6-1
CDR3aa: CASSGTGGITEAFF
CDR3nt: TGTGCCAGCAGCGGGACAGGAGGGATAACTGAAGCTTTCTTT

abundance: .
j_gene: TRBJ2-1
d_gene: .
v_gene: TRBV6-5
CDR3aa: CASSSVGGGNEQFF
CDR3nt: TGTGCCAGCAGTTCGGTGGGCGGCGGCAATGAGCAGTTCTTC

abundance: .
j_gene: TRBJ2-1
d_gene: .
v_gene: TRBV9
CDR3aa: CASSVGDNLRRGEQFF
CDR3nt: TGTGCCAGCAGCGTAGGGGACAATCTACGGAGAGGTGAGCAGTTCTTC

abundance: .
j_gene: TRBJ2-1
d_gene: TRBD2
v_gene: TRBV10-2
CDR3aa: CASSESFTSGGNEQFF
CDR3nt: TGCGCCAGCAGTGAGTCGTTTACTAGCGGGGGGAATGAGCAGTTCTTC

abundance: many
j_gene: TRBJ2-1
d_gene: .
v_gene: TRBV11-2
CDR3aa: CASSVRLREKQFF
CDR3nt: TGTGCCAGCAGCGTACGGTTAAGGGAAAAGCAGTTCTTC

abundance: .
j_gene: TRBJ2-7
d_gene: .
v_gene: TRBV6-2/TRBV6-3
CDR3aa: CASSYSERREQYF
CDR3nt: TGTGCCAGCAGTTACTCCGAGAGGCGCGAGCAGTACTTC

abundance: few
j_gene: TRBJ2-1
d_gene: TRBD2
v_gene: TRBV12-3/TRBV12-4
CDR3aa: CASRGGLAGGPYSEQFF
CDR3nt: TGTGCCAGCAGGGGGGGACTAGCGGGAGGGCCTTATAGTGAGCAGTTCTTC

abundance: .
j_gene: TRBJ2-7
d_gene: .
v_gene: TRBV4-2
CDR3aa: CASSQANTDYYEQYF
CDR3nt: TGTGCCAGCAGCCAAGCGAACACCGACTACTACGAGCAGTACTTC

abundance: few
j_gene: TRBJ2-1
d_gene: .
v_gene: TRBV7-9
CDR3aa: CASSLEVGYNEQFF
CDR3nt: TGTGCCAGCAGCTTGGAGGTGGGCTACAATGAGCAGTTCTTC

abundance: few
j_gene: TRBJ2-5
d_gene: TRBD2
v_gene: TRBV6-1
CDR3aa: CASMKGAGGQETQYF
CDR3nt: TGTGCCAGTATGAAGGGGGCGGGGGGGCAAGAGACCCAGTACTTC

abundance: many
j_gene: TRBJ1-2
d_gene: .
v_gene: TRBV12-3/TRBV12-4
CDR3aa: CASWDDGYTF
CDR3nt: TGTGCCAGCTGGGACGATGGCTACACCTTC

abundance: many
j_gene: TRBJ2-1
d_gene: .
v_gene: TRBV12-3/TRBV12-4
CDR3aa: CASSQDSQLEQFF
CDR3nt: TGTGCCAGCAGTCAGGACTCCCAGCTTGAGCAGTTCTTC

abundance: few
j_gene: TRBJ2-1
d_gene: TRBD1
v_gene: TRBV12-3/TRBV12-4
CDR3aa: CASSPQGVRNEQFF
CDR3nt: TGTGCCAGCAGCCCTCAGGGGGTACGGAATGAGCAGTTCTTC

abundance: .
j_gene: TRBJ2-5
d_gene: TRBD2
v_gene: TRBV2
CDR3aa: CASTPGIAGVLETQYF
CDR3nt: TGTGCCAGCACTCCGGGGATAGCGGGGGTCCTAGAGACCCAGTACTTC